Each of the 17 T cell receptor beta chains below was sequenced from the same sample in a study of chronic HIV infection and antiretroviral therapy. A single record per CDR3 protein comes from TCRdb applying MiXCR to the 5' RACE reads. The sample records about 38,000 distinct CDR3 sequences, 7% to 10% being singletons. The sequencing input was peripheral blood. These receptors came from an adult who had HIV and had not received antiretroviral therapy, or was an uninfected healthy control (not recorded which).

The genes are TRBV29-1 and TRBJ1-1; D is ambiguous. Deletions cut 4 bases from V and 2 bases from J, with 17 bases between. The CDR3 covers 15 residues. Germline CDR1 reads SQVTM; CDR2 reads ANQGSEA. In DNA form, the CDR3 reads TGCAGCGTTGCCCGTTTGCGAAGGACCAACACTGAAGCTTTCTTT. Encoded protein: CSVARLRRTNTEAFF.

As to this clonotype: Possible read error: a much larger clone is one base away. This chain links TRBV27 with TRBJ1-5; D remains unclear. Germline V lookup: CDR1 MNHEY, CDR2 SMNVEV (reference sequence). Trimming cost V 3 bases and J 3 bases, with 9 bases left between them. This CDR3 comprises 14 residues. CDR3 in amino acids: CASSFIGPNQPQHF. The CDR3, as DNA: TGTGCCAGCAGTTTCATCGGGCCCAATCAGCCCCAGCATTTT.

This clonotype was counted between two and nine times. V gene TRBV7-9 combines with J gene TRBJ1-1; no clear D gene. Germline V CDR1 and CDR2: SEHNR, FQNEAQ (reference sequence). The V end lost 5 bases, the J end lost 12 bases, and 16 bases lay between the germline ends. The CDR3 has 12 residues. The CDR3 nucleotides read TGTGCCAGCAGCCGAGAGGGAGGAGAAACTTTCTTT. Translating gives CASSREGGETFF.

Concerning this clonotype itself: A much larger clone lies one base from this, so it may be a read error. The rearrangement links TRBV21-1 to TRBJ2-5; the D call of TRBD1 is as the table states it, not checked on the DNA. TRBV21-1 is a pseudogene. The CDR3 runs to 13 residues. CDR3: CASSNQGQETQYF. The CDR3 DNA reads TGTGCCAGCAGCAACCAGGGCCAAGAGACCCAGTACTTC.

The V call is TRBV7-9, the J call TRBJ2-2; no clear D. Trimming removed 5 bases at V and 0 bases at J, with 13 bases between. The V gene's germline CDR1 is SEHNR and CDR2 FQNEAQ (reference sequence). This CDR3 spans 16 amino acids. The DNA of the CDR3 is TGTGCCAGCAGCCTGATTACAGAATCGAACACCGGGGAGCTGTTTTTT. This translates into CASSLITESNTGELFF.

This clonotype turned up a few times. The chain recombines TRBV2 with TRBJ1-4, with TRBD1 matching over 8 bases. The CDR3 length is 17 residues. Germline V gene sequence: CDR1 SNHLY, CDR2 FYNNEI. Trimming at V came to 3 bases and at J to 7 bases, leaving 13 bases not matched to a gene. The CDR3 protein is CASSEAGGANLGEKLFF. CDR3 DNA sequence: TGTGCCAGCAGTGAGGCAGGGGGCGCCAATCTTGGTGAAAAACTGTTTTTT.

The rearrangement joins TRBV10-3 to TRBJ1-6, with D unclear. V lost 0 bases, J lost 7 bases, and 10 bases lay in between. CDR1 and CDR2 (germline): ENHRY, SYGVKD. The CDR3 extends over 15 amino acids. The CDR3 spells CAISESDGSNSPLHF. The CDR3 region has the DNA TGTGCCATCAGTGAGTCCGACGGTTCAAATTCACCCCTCCACTTT.

This clonotype was detected many times. The chain is built from TRBV25-1 and TRBJ2-5; 7 bases are shared with TRBD2. CDR1 is MGHDK, CDR2 SYGVNS, per germline. The CDR3 consists of 15 residues. Losses at the gene ends were 4 bases for V and 0 bases for J; bases not matched to a gene: 5. CDR3 coding DNA: TGTGCCAGCAGTGCTGCTAGCGGATACCAAGAGACCCAGTACTTC. Translating gives CASSAASGYQETQYF.

V gene TRBV14 combines with J gene TRBJ2-1; D is ambiguous. V gave up 3 bases and J gave up 7 bases, with 16 bases separating them. The CDR3 runs to 15 residues. Germline CDR1 and CDR2: SGHDN and FVKESK. The CDR3 reads CASSHSRLPSNEQFF. The DNA of the CDR3 is TGTGCCAGCAGCCACTCCCGCCTCCCGTCTAATGAGCAGTTCTTC.

This sequence joins TRBV28 and TRBJ2-7; 8 nucleotides align to TRBD2. CDR1 and CDR2 from the germline V gene are MDHEN and SYDVKM. Unmatched junction bases numbered 8, after V lost 8 bases and J lost 5 bases. The CDR3 totals 13 residues. This chain's CDR3 is CASQSGSPDEQYF. The CDR3 DNA follows: TGTGCCAGCCAGAGCGGGAGTCCCGACGAGCAGTACTTC.

This clonotype was seen a handful of times. The rearrangement joins TRBV3-1 to TRBJ1-1; 8 bases line up with TRBD1. Trimming removed 1 base from V and 6 bases from J; junction bases left unmatched: 7. Germline assignment: CDR1 LGHDT and CDR2 YNNKEL (reference sequence). This CDR3 has 15 amino acids. The CDR3 region has the DNA TGTGCCAGCAGCCAAGCCGGGGACAGGCGGTCTGAAGCTTTCTTT. It specifies CASSQAGDRRSEAFF.

This clonotype was detected ten times or more. This chain uses TRBV7-2 with TRBJ1-6; D gene ambiguous. V lost 5 bases, J lost 7 bases, and 15 bases lay in between. Germline CDR1 reads SGHTA; CDR2 reads FQGNSA. The CDR3 length is 15 residues. The CDR3 coding sequence is TGTGCCAGCAGCATACGGACGGCTACAAATTCACCCCTCCACTTT. Encoded protein: CASSIRTATNSPLHF.

This clonotype was counted many times. The rearrangement links TRBV14 to TRBJ2-7; tentative D call: TRBD2 (6 bases). Germline lookup yields CDR1 SGHDN and CDR2 FVKESK. The V and J ends lost 6 bases and 4 bases respectively, with 16 bases between them. The CDR3 covers 14 residues. This CDR3 is CASSPFGSFYEQYF. The CDR3 DNA reads TGTGCCAGCAGTCCTTTCGGGAGTTTTTACGAGCAGTACTTC.

The V gene is TRBV3-1, the J gene TRBJ2-3; possible D gene TRBD2, 5 bases. Germline V CDR1 and CDR2: LGHDT, YNNKEL (reference sequence). With 1 base removed from V and 5 bases from J, the gap between germline ends came to 7 bases. The CDR3 length is 13 residues. The CDR3 here is CASSQVAGDTQYF. CDR3 DNA: TGTGCCAGCAGCCAAGTTGCGGGAGATACGCAGTATTTT.

The chain couples TRBV5-4 to TRBJ2-3; 8 bases fit TRBD2. The CDR3 is 16 amino acids. Trimming cost V 1 base and J 5 bases; bases outside gene matches: 9. CDR1 is SGHNT, CDR2 YYREEE, per germline (reference sequence). CDR3 sequence reads: CASSLRDWREVDTQYF. The CDR3 DNA reads TGTGCCAGCAGCTTGAGGGATTGGCGGGAGGTAGATACGCAGTATTTT.

There are a few counts of this clonotype. The rearrangement joins TRBV20-1 to TRBJ2-2; no reliable D call. Per germline, CDR1 DFQATT and CDR2 SNEGSKA (reference sequence). V shed 3 bases and J shed 7 bases, with 9 bases lying between them. The CDR3 spans 12 residues. Written as DNA, the CDR3 is TGCAGTGCTAGTACGGGCGTCGGGGAGCTGTTTTTT. Amino acid sequence: CSASTGVGELFF.

The chain combines TRBV20-1 with TRBJ2-7, with 9 bases that match TRBD2. J lost 0 bases, V lost 5 bases, and 8 bases had no gene match. The CDR3 covers 15 residues. Germline V gene data show CDR1 as DFQATT and CDR2 as SNEGSKA (reference sequence). In nucleotides, the CDR3 is TGCAGTGCTCCTTCCGGGACTAGCACCTCCTACGAGCAGTACTTC. This translates into CSAPSGTSTSYEQYF.